Here is one TCR beta chain with its context. The sample holds many counts of this clonotype. No cognate antigen has been identified for it. No much larger clone exists at a distance of one base, and base qualities are not known. This entry belongs to a study of T cells in Graves' hyperthyroidism and ophthalmopathy (dated by TCRdb to between 2019 and 2020). For context, the study as a whole: Peripheral blood was collected at initial diagnosis, before any treatment. A discovery cohort of 95 to 100 patients, approximately 45 with Graves' ophthalmopathy and 55 to 60 with stable Graves' hyperthyroidism, was used to find distinguishing TCR V-J signatures. An independent validation cohort of under 20 hyperthyroidism patients and 17 patients who later progressed to ophthalmopathy tested prospective prediction of ophthalmopathy. In about 6 Graves' hyperthyroidism patients, the study also compared T-cell repertoires from thyroid tissue with T-cell repertoires from blood. The 85 to 100 discovery patients were randomly split 7:3 into training and test sets. TCR Vbeta CDR3 sequencing of 140 or so peripheral blood samples (approximately 44 ophthalmopathy, 75 to 85 hyperthyroidism and around 17 progressor patients) is reported in the paper. After blood sampling, hyperthyroidism patients were treated with methimazole at a starting dose of 30 mg daily, and ophthalmopathy patients were treated with high-dose intravenous methylprednisolone.

General study outcomes and caveats: In validation, the model predicted progression to ophthalmopathy a median of roughly 6.2 months before onset, with 65% to 71% sensitivity and 72.22% specificity. A model built on a 13 V-J signature distinguished ophthalmopathy from stable hyperthyroidism, reaching over 85% sensitivity and approximately 81% specificity in cross-validation and 80%/75% in testing. Most expanded thyroid clonotypes (frequency above 0.001) were also found in blood, which suggests that blood repertoires may mirror thyroid immune responses. No statistical method was used to set the sample size in advance, and investigators knew the group allocation.

Trimming removed 2 bases from V and 2 bases from J, leaving 8 bases between the germline ends. The CDR3 contains 14 residues, cysteine and phenylalanine counted. CDR3 DNA only is kept here, 42 bases in frame from base 1. Per the germline V gene, MDHEN is the CDR1 and SYDVKM is the CDR2. A patient counted as having stable Graves' hyperthyroidism if no progression to ophthalmopathy occurred over 18 months of follow-up. Hyperthyroidism patients were aged 18 to 65 years and newly diagnosed, with disease duration of less than 2 months. Exclusion was applied to patients with uncontrolled infections, other autoimmune diseases, pregnancy or lactation. Clinical symptoms, serum thyroxine and TRAb, thyroid ultrasound, and orbital computed tomography formed the basis for the diagnoses. PBMCs were separated from under 11 ml of fresh peripheral blood using Ficoll-Paque density gradient centrifugation. Trizol reagent was used to extract total RNA, and RNA quality was then checked on an Agilent 2100 Bioanalyzer.

The TCR beta CDR3 regions were amplified from the RNA transcripts. The first round of RT-PCR for the TCR CDR3 was performed with the HTBI primer set and the Qiagen OneStep RT-PCR kit. Libraries were constructed in a second round of multiplex PCR, after which size selection and purification were performed. Sequencing of the libraries was done on an Illumina HiSeq2000 using paired-end 100 bp reads. Under the source paper's analysis protocol: SOAPnuke was used to process the raw data, removing reads that contained adapters or uncalled bases, had a mean Phred below 15, or lacked an exact match to the constant primer or identifier. High-quality paired reads were merged using COPE v1.2.5, and each unique nucleotide sequence was defined as a clonotype. Clonotypes were aligned to IMGT TRBV, TRBD and TRBJ reference segments using MiTCR v1.1. Analysis was restricted to V-J combinations with a frequency above 0.0001, which covered 98% to 99.2% of repertoires. The TCS score was defined as the ratio of F50 (clonal expansion) to E x V (chaos), calculated using BLOSUM62-based TCRdist between CDR3 peptides within each V-J. Welch's t-statistics and random forest reduced 500 to 650 V-J features to fewer than 15, which were used in a naive Bayes classifier (R e1071). TCRdb cleaned the public reads at Q25 with fastp, built clones with MiXCR and kept in-frame beta chains. Rows matching on CDR3 protein sequence are summarized as one entry with the most common DNA and genes. It is TCRdb's table, rather than the study itself, that gives the V and J calls and clone size. This sample lists some 360,000 distinct CDR3 sequences; 14% were detected once. In total, the top ten clones hold about 11% of the sample.

The source material was blood. This TCR was sampled from a woman in her fifties or sixties with Graves' hyperthyroidism. This chain is built from TRBV28 and TRBJ2-3, with the D gene not confidently named. CDR3 reads: CASSLVGYTDTQYF. The DNA sequence is as follows: TGTGCCAGCAGTTTAGTAGGGTACACAGATACGCAGTATTTT.